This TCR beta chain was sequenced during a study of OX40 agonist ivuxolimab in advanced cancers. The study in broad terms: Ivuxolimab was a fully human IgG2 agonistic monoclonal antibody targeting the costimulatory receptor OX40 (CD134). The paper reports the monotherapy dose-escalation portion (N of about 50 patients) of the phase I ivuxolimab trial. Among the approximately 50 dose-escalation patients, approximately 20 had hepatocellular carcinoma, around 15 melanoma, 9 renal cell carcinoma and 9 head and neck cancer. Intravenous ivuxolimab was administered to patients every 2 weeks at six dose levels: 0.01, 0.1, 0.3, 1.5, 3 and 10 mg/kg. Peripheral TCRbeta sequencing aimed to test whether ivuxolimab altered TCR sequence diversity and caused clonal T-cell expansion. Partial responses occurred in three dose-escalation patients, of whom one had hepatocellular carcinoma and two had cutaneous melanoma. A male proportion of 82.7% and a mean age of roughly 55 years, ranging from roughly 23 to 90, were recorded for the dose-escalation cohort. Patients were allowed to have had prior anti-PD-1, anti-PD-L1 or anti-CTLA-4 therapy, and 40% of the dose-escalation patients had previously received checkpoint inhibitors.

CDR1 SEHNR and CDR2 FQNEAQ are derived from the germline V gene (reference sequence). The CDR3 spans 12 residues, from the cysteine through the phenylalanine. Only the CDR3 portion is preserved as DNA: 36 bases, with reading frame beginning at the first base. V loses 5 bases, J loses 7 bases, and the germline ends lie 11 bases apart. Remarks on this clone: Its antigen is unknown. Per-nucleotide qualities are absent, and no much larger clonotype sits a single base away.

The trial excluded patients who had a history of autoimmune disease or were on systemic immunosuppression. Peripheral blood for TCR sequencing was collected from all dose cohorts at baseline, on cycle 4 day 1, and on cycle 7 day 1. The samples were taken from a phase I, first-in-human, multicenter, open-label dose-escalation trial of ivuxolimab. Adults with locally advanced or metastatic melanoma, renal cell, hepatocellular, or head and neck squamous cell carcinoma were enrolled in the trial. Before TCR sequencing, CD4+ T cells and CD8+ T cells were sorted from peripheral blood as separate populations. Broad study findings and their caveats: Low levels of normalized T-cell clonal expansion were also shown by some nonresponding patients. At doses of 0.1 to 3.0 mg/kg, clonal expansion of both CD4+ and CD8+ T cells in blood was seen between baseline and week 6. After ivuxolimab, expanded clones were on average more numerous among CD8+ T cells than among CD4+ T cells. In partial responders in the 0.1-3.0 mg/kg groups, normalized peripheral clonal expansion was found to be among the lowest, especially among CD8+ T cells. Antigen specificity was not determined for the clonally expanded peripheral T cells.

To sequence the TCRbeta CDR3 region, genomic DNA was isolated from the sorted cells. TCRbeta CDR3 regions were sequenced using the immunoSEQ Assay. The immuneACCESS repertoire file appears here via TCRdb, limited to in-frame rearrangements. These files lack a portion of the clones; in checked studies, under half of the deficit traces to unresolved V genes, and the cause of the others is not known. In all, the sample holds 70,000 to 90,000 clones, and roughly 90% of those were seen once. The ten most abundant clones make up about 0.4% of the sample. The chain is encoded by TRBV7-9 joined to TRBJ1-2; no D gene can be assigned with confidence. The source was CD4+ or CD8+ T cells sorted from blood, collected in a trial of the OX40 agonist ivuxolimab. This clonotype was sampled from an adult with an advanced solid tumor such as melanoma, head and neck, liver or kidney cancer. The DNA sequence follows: TGTGCCAGCAGCCCCCCTCAGGCTGGCTACACCTTC. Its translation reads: CASSPPQAGYTF.